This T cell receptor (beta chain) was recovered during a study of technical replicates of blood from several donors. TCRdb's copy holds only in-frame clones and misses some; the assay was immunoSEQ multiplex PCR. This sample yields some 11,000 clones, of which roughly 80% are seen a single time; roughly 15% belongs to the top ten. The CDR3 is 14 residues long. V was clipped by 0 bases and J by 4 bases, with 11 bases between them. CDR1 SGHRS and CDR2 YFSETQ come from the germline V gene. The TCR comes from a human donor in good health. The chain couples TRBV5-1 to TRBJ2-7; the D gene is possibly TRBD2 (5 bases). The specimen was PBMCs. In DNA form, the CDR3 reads TGCGCCAGCAGCTTGGTCGGACTTTTATACGAGCAGTACTTC. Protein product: CASSLVGLLYEQYF.